The 24 T cell receptor beta chains presented below share a single source sample, sequenced in a study of T cell clusters in autoimmune cytopenias. Multiplex touch-down PCR amplified TRB using TRB-A and TRB-B pools in one tube. TCRdb reprocessed the multiplex PCR reads and keeps a single row for each CDR3 protein, giving no DNA. The sample includes roughly 10,000 distinct CDR3 sequences. Each sample's input was about 270 ng genomic DNA, approximately 37,500 genome equivalents. These data were also filed under a second study, of T cell repertoires in aging, cancer and after chemotherapy.

The sample taken for sequencing was peripheral blood. These receptors all stem from a human donor in good health.

The chain links TRBV18 to TRBJ2-7. The CDR3 totals 14 residues. The V gene's germline CDR1 is KGHSH and CDR2 LQKENI. The CDR3 reads CASSSLGDPYEQYF.

The rearrangement joins TRBV5-5 to TRBJ2-7; the D gene TCRdb calls, TRBD2, cannot be checked with no DNA. The length of the CDR3 is 16 residues. Germline assignment: CDR1 SGHKS and CDR2 YYEKEE (reference sequence). The CDR3 sequence is CASSPSGLAGGGEQYF. The variable domain in full, with the rest retrieved from reference TRBV5-5 and TRBJ2-7, is DAGVTQSPTHLIKTRGQQVTLRCSPISGHKSVSWYQQVLGQGPQFIFQYYEKEERGRGNFPDRFSARQFPNYSSELNVNALLLGDSALYLCASSPSGLAGGGEQYFGPGTRLTVT.

This sequence joins TRBV6-6 and TRBJ2-4; TCRdb's D call of TRBD1 is untestable without DNA. The CDR3 runs to 15 residues. The germline V gene has CDR1 MNHNY and CDR2 SVGAGI (reference sequence). CDR3: CASSEPGPHKNIQYF.

The chain is built from TRBV15 and TRBJ1-2. The germline gives CDR1 LNHNV, CDR2 YYDKDF (reference sequence). This CDR3 has 13 amino acids. This CDR3 reads CATSREKNYGYTF.

CDR3 in amino acids: CASSRGTGKETQYF. V usage is TRBV7-9 and J usage is TRBJ2-5; TCRdb gives TRBD1 as the D gene, but with no DNA this cannot be confirmed. The germline V gene encodes CDR1 SEHNR and CDR2 FQNEAQ (reference sequence). The CDR3 runs to 14 residues.

The chain joins TRBV12-3 or TRBV12-4 to TRBJ1-2; no DNA is available, so the TRBD1 call from TCRdb remains unchecked. CDR3 length: 14 residues. CDR3 loop: CASRLTGTSGGYTF.

The rearrangement links TRBV12-3 or TRBV12-4 to TRBJ1-2; without DNA, the TCRdb call of TRBD1 cannot be checked. The CDR3 consists of 15 residues. The CDR3 reads CASSKGTGGGYGYTF.

This clonotype registers medium-sized (0.01 to 0.1%) by frequency. CDR3 loop: CASSLLPSGRVILNTGELFF. This chain connects TRBV5-5 to TRBJ2-2; absent DNA, TCRdb's TRBD2 call cannot be checked. The CDR3 spans 20 residues. Per the germline V gene, CDR1 is SGHKS and CDR2 is YYEKEE (reference sequence).

The rearrangement uses TRBV5-8 and TRBJ2-5; TCRdb returns TRBD2, unconfirmable since there is no DNA. The CDR3 is 14 amino acids. Germline assignment: CDR1 SGHTS and CDR2 YDEGEE. CDR3 sequence: CASSLELASETQYF.

The CDR3 region is CASGLQQGNGYTF. The chain has TRBV11-1 and TRBJ1-2; TCRdb calls TRBD1, which cannot be checked without DNA. The V gene's germline CDR1 is SGHAT and CDR2 FQDESV (reference sequence). The CDR3 runs to 13 residues.

CDR3 region: CAWSVWPYTEAFF. The V and J genes are TRBV30 and TRBJ1-1. This CDR3 spans 13 amino acids. CDR1 and CDR2 from the germline V gene are GTSNPN and SVGIG (reference sequence).

In terms of frequency, this clonotype is medium-sized. The chain carries TRBV29-1 and TRBJ2-2; TCRdb lists TRBD1, though no DNA is available to test this call. Germline CDR1 and CDR2: SQVTM and ANQGSEA. The CDR3 runs to 15 residues. This CDR3 is CSVRRDRVGTGELFF.

The rearrangement links TRBV5-1 to TRBJ2-5. CDR3 length equals 11 residues. Germline values: CDR1 SGHRS, CDR2 YFSETQ. CDR3 sequence: CASSLEETQYF.

V is TRBV4-3 and J is TRBJ2-7; TCRdb's D call, TRBD1, is unchecked because there is no DNA. Germline CDR1 reads LGHNA; CDR2 reads YSLEER. The CDR3 runs 15 residues. Here the CDR3 reads CASSQAGQGSTKQYF.

This clonotype is labeled medium-sized (0.01 to 0.1%) based on frequency. The V gene is TRBV18, the J gene TRBJ2-2; the TRBD1 assignment by TCRdb is unverifiable without DNA. The germline V gene has CDR1 KGHSH and CDR2 LQKENI. The CDR3 consists of 16 residues. CDR3 protein: CASSHRQGRDTGELFF.

Its frequency marks this clonotype as medium-sized. This chain's CDR3 is CASSYSGVTYNEQFF. The chain couples TRBV6-5 to TRBJ2-1. CDR3 length: 15 amino acids. The V gene's germline CDR1 is MNHEY and CDR2 SVGAGI.

The chain links TRBV6-1 to TRBJ1-1. This CDR3 region has 13 residues. Germline CDR1 and CDR2: MNHNS and SASEGT. CDR3 region: CASSSTLNTEAFF.

The CDR3 spells CATSRTTGVGYTF. The genes are TRBV15 and TRBJ1-2; TCRdb selects TRBD1, and the lack of DNA leaves this call unchecked. CDR3 length: 13 amino acids. Germline V gene lookup returns CDR1 LNHNV and CDR2 YYDKDF (reference sequence).

The chain combines TRBV20-1 with TRBJ1-2; TCRdb's D call, TRBD1, is unchecked because there is no DNA. From germline, CDR1 is DFQATT and CDR2 SNEGSKA (reference sequence). This CDR3 has 15 amino acids. Here the CDR3 reads CSAALGGQGFDGYTF.

This chain joins TRBV18 and TRBJ1-1; as DNA is missing, the TRBD1 call by TCRdb cannot be tested. This CDR3 comprises 15 residues. The V gene's germline CDR1 is KGHSH and CDR2 LQKENI. The CDR3 here is CASSPGTGGHTEAFF.

The chain uses TRBV11-1 and TRBJ2-1; the D call from TCRdb, TRBD2, cannot be confirmed without DNA. CDR3 length: 16 amino acids. Germline V gives CDR1 SGHAT, CDR2 FQDESV (reference sequence). CDR3 loop: CASSLTGTIAYNEQFF.

The chain combines TRBV19 with TRBJ2-3; TCRdb designates TRBD1, a call that cannot be tested without DNA. Germline lookup yields CDR1 LNHDA and CDR2 SQIVND (reference sequence). This CDR3 contains 15 residues. The CDR3: CATALRGDRTDTQYF. The full variable domain, its missing parts supplied by reference TRBV19 and TRBJ2-3, is DGGITQSPKYLFRKEGQNVTLSCEQNLNHDAMYWYRQDPGQGLRLIYYSQIVNDFQKGDIAEGYSVSREKKESFPLTVTSAQKNPTAFYLCATALRGDRTDTQYFGPGTRLTVL.

The rearrangement joins TRBV7-9 to TRBJ2-7; without DNA, the TCRdb call of TRBD1 cannot be checked. Germline CDR1 SEHNR, CDR2 FQNEAQ (reference sequence). The CDR3 totals 14 residues. CDR3 loop: CASSEQGASYEQYF.

The CDR3 spells CASERDLYNEQFF. The chain recombines TRBV6-1 with TRBJ2-1. The CDR3 totals 13 residues. Germline CDR1 reads MNHNS; CDR2 reads SASEGT.